This T cell receptor beta chain originates from a study of cytomegalovirus exposure and HLA in healthy donors. General study points: As a later analysis revealed, the rate of TCR association differed by HLA locus, with DRB1 most and HLA-C fewest. Later examination showed HLA-associated TCR beta chains had greater clonal expansion than equally common others.

PCR amplification relied on 60 Vbeta primers (plus 13 Jbeta primers). The method was immunoSEQ multiplex PCR; TCRdb's version includes in-frame clones alone and lacks a portion of them. The data contain some 130,000 clones, around 80% of them singletons. A remark on this clone: The antigen remains unidentified.

Germline assignment: CDR1 LNHNV and CDR2 YYDKDF (reference sequence). There are 16 residues in the CDR3. Trimming at V came to 1 base and at J to 0 bases, leaving 0 bases not matched to a gene. Input material: PBMCs. This clonotype originated in a man aged 30 to 45 in good health. V gene TRBV15 combines with J gene TRBJ2-2; 9 nucleotides line up with TRBD2. The CDR3 loop reads CATSRGGGANTGELFF. CDR3 nucleotide sequence: TGTGCCACCAGCAGAGGCGGGGGGGCGAACACCGGGGAGCTGTTTTTT.